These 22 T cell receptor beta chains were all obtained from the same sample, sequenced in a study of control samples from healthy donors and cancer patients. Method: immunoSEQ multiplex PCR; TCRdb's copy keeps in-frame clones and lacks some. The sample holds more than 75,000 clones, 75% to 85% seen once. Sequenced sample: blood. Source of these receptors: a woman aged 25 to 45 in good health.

The CDR3 DNA sequence: TGTGCCAGCAGCGCCCAACTCGCGGGGGGCACAGATACGCAGTATTTT. Encoded protein: CASSAQLAGGTDTQYF. The chain carries TRBV9 and TRBJ2-3; 7 bases line up with TRBD2. The CDR3 covers 16 residues. After removal of 3 bases from V and 1 base from J, the junction contained 8 bases not matched to a gene. Germline CDR1 SGDLS, CDR2 YYNGEE.

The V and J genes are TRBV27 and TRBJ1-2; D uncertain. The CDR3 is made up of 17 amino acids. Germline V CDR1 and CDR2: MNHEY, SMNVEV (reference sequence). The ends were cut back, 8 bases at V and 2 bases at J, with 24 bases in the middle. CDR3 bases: TGTGCCAGCTCGAGACTTGGGTTTGGCAGATACAACTATGGCTACACCTTC. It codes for CASSRLGFGRYNYGYTF.

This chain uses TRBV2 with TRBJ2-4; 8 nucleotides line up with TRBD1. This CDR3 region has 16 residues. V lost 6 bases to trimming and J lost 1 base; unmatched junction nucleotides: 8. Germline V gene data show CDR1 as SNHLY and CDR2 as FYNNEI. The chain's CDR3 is CASSPLTGVAKNIQYF. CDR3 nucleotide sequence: TGTGCCAGCAGCCCGTTGACAGGGGTGGCCAAAAACATTCAGTACTTC.

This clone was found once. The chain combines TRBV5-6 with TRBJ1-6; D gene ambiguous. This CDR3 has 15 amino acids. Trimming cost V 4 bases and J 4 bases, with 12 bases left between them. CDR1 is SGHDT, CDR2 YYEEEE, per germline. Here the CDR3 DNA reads TGTGCCAGCAGCACATCCGGGATTTATAATTCACCCCTCCACTTT. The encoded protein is CASSTSGIYNSPLHF.

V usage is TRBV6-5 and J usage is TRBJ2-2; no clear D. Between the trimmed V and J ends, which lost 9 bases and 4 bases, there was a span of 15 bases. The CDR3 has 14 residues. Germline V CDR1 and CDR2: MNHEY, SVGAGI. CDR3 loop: CASSRALRTGELFF. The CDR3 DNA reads TGTGCCAGTTCCCGGGCACTTCGCACCGGGGAGCTGTTTTTT.

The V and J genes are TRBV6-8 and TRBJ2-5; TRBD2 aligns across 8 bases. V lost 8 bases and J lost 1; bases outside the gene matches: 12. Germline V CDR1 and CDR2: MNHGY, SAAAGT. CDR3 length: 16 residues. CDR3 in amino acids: CASQLGAGDPQETQYF. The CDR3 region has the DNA TGTGCCAGCCAGTTGGGAGCGGGGGACCCCCAAGAGACCCAGTACTTC.

The chain's CDR3 is CASSLAAGVYNSPLHF. For the CDR3, the DNA is TGCGCCAGCAGCTTGGCCGCCGGAGTATATAATTCACCCCTCCACTTT. The chain employs TRBV5-1 and TRBJ1-6; D gene ambiguous. Germline-derived CDR1 and CDR2 are SGHRS and YFSETQ. Trimming took 0 bases from V and 4 from J, leaving 11 bases between them. This CDR3 comprises 16 residues.

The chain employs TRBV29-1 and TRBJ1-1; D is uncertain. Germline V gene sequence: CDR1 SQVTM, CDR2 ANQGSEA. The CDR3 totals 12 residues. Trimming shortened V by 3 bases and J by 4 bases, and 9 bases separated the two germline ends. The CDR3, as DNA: TGCAGCGTTGATAAGGGTTTCACTGAAGCTTTCTTT. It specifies CSVDKGFTEAFF.

The CDR3 sequence is CASSQGLSYEQYF. CDR3 bases: TGTGCCAGCAGCCAAGGTCTGAGCTACGAGCAGTACTTC. The gene calls are TRBV14 and TRBJ2-7; D unclear. The CDR3 covers 13 residues. Looked up from germline, CDR1 is SGHDN and CDR2 is FVKESK. Trimming left V 1 base short and J 3 bases short, with 7 bases between.

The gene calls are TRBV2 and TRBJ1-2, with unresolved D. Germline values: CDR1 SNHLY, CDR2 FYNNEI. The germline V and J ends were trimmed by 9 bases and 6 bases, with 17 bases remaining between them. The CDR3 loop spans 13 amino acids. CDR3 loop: CARLGEVGDGYTF. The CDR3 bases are TGTGCCAGACTCGGTGAGGTGGGCGATGGCTACACCTTC.

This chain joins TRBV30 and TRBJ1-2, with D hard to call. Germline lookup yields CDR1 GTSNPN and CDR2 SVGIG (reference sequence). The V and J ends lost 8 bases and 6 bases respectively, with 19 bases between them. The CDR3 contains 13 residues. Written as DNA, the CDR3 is TGTGCCCGGGCGGAAGGGCGGCGGGATGGCTACACCTTC. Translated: CARAEGRRDGYTF.

CDR3 nucleotide sequence: TGTGCCAGCAGCTTAGAGGGGACTGGCTCATTGGAGTACTTC. Its protein product is CASSLEGTGSLEYF. The gene calls are TRBV11-2 and TRBJ2-7, with a tentative D call TRBD2 (6 bases). The germline V gene has CDR1 SGHAT and CDR2 FQNNGV. CDR3 size: 14 residues. The ends were cut back, 0 bases at V and 11 bases at J, with 17 bases in the middle.

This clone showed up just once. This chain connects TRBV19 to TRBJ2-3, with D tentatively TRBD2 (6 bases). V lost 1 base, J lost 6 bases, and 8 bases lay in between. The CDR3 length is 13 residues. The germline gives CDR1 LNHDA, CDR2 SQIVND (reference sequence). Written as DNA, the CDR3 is TGTGCCAGTAGTATAGCGGGGAGGGATACGCAGTATTTT. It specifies CASSIAGRDTQYF.

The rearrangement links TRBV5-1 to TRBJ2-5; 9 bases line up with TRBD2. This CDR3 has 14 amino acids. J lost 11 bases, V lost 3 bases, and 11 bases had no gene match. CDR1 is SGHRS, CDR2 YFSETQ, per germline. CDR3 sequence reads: CASSSDGGLASQYF. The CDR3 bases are TGCGCCAGCAGCTCTGATGGGGGACTAGCATCTCAGTACTTC.

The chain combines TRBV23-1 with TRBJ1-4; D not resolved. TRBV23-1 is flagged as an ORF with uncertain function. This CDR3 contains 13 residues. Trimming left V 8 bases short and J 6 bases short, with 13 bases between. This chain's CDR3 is CASRLGLDEKLFF. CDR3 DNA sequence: TGCGCCAGCCGCCTAGGATTAGATGAAAAACTGTTTTTT.

The CDR3 DNA reads as TGTGCCAGCAGCTTGGAGTATGGGGAGCTGTTTTTT. Amino acid sequence: CASSLEYGELFF. This rearrangement joins TRBV5-4 to TRBJ2-2; D ambiguous. Germline V gene sequence: CDR1 SGHNT, CDR2 YYREEE (reference sequence). The CDR3 sequence is 12 residues long. V was pared by 0 bases and J by 8 bases, with 5 bases between.

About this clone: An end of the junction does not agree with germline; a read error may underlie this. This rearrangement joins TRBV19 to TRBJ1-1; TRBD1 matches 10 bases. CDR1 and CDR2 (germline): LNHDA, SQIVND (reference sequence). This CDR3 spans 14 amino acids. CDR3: CASSIGRTGGFVLF. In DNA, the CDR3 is TGTGCCAGTAGTATAGGTCGGACAGGGGGTTTCGTCCTCTTT.

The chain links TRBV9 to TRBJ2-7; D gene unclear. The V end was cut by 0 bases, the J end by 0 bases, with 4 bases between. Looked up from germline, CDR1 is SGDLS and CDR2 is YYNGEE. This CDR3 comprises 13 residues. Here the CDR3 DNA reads TGTGCCAGCAGCGTAGATAGCTCCTACGAGCAGTACTTC. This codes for CASSVDSSYEQYF.

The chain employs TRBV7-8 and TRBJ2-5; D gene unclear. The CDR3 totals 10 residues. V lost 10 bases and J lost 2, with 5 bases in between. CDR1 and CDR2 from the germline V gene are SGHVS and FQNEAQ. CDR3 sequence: CAMGQETQYF. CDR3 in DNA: TGTGCCATGGGTCAAGAGACCCAGTACTTC. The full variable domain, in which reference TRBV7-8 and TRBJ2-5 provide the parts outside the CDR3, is GAGVSQSPRYKVAKRGQDVALRCDPISGHVSLFWYQQALGQGPEFLTYFQNEAQLDKSGLPSDRFFAERPEGSVSTLKIQRTQQEDSAVYLCAMGQETQYFGPGTRLLVL.

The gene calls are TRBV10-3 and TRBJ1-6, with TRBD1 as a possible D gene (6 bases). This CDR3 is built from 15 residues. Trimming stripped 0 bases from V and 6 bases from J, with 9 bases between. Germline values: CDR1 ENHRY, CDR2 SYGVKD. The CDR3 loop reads CAISESRQVNSPLHF. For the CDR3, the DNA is TGTGCCATCAGTGAGTCTAGACAGGTTAATTCACCCCTCCACTTT.

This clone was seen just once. CDR3 sequence: CASSIDGVNSPLHF. The CDR3, as DNA: TGTGCCAGTAGTATAGATGGGGTGAATTCACCCCTCCACTTT. V and J are TRBV19 and TRBJ1-6; D call uncertain. Trimming pared 0 bases from V and 7 bases from J, leaving 7 bases between. Germline CDR1 LNHDA, CDR2 SQIVND (reference sequence). The CDR3 is 14 residues long.

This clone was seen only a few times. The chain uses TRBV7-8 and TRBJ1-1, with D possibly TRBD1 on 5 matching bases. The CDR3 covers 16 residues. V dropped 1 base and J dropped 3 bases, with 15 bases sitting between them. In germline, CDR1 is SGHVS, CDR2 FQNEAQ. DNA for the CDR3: TGTGCCAGCAGCTTAGGGGAGGGGAAGTGGGACACTGAAGCTTTCTTT. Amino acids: CASSLGEGKWDTEAFF.